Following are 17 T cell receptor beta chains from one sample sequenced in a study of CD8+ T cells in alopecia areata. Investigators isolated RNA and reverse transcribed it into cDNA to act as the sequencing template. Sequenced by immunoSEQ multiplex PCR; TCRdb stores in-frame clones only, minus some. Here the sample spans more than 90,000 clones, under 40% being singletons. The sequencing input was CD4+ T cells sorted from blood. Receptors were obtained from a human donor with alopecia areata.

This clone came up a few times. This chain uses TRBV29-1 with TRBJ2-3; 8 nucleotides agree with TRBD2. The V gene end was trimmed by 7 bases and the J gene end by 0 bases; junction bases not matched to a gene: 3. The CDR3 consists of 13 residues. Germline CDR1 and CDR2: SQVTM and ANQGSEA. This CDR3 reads CSATSGSTDTQYF. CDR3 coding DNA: TGCAGCGCCACTAGCGGAAGCACAGATACGCAGTATTTT.

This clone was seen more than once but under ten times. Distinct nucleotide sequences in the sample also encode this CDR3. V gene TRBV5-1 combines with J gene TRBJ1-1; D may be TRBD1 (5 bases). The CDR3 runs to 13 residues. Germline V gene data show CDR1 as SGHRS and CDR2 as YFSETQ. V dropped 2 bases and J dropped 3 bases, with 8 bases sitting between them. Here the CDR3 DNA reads TGCGCCAGCAGCTTCAAAGGGGACACTGAAGCTTTCTTT. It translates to CASSFKGDTEAFF.

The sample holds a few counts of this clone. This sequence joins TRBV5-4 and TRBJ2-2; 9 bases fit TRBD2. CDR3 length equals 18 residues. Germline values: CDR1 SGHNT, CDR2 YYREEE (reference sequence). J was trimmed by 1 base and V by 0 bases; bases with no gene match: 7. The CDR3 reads CASSLGGLAGQNTGELFF. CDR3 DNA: TGTGCCAGCAGCTTGGGGGGTCTAGCGGGGCAGAACACCGGGGAGCTGTTTTTT.

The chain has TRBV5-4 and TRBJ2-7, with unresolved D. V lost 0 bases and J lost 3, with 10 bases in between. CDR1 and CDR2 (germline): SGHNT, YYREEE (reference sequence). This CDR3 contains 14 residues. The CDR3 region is CASSLDPLNYEQYF. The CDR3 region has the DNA TGTGCCAGCAGCTTGGACCCTTTAAACTACGAGCAGTACTTC.

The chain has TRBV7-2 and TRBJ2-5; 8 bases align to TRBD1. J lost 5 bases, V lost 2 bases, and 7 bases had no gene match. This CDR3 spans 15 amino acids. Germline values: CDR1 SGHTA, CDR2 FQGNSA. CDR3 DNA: TGTGCCAGCAGCTTATCCCAGGGGGCGATGGAGACCCAGTACTTC. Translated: CASSLSQGAMETQYF.

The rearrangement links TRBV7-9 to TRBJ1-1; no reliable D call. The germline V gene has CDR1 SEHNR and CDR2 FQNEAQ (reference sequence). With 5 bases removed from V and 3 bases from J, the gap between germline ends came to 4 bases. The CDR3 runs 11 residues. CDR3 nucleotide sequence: TGTGCCAGCAGCCCTGACACTGAAGCTTTCTTT. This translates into CASSPDTEAFF. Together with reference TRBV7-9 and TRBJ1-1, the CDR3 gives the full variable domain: DTGVSQNPRHKITKRGQNVTFRCDPISEHNRLYWYRQTLGQGPEFLTYFQNEAQLEKSRLLSDRFSAERPKGSFSTLEIQRTEQGDSAMYLCASSPDTEAFFGQGTRLTVV.

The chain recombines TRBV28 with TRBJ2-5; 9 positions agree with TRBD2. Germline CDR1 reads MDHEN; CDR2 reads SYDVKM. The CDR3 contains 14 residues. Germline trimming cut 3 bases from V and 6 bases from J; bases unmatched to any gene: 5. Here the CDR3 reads CASSLPAGGQTQYF. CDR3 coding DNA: TGTGCCAGCAGTTTGCCAGCGGGGGGACAGACCCAGTACTTC. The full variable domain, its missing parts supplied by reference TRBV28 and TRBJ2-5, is DVKVTQSSRYLVKRTGEKVFLECVQDMDHENMFWYRQDPGLGLRLIYFSYDVKMKEKGDIPEGYSVSREKKERFSLILESASTNQTSMYLCASSLPAGGQTQYFGPGTRLLVL.

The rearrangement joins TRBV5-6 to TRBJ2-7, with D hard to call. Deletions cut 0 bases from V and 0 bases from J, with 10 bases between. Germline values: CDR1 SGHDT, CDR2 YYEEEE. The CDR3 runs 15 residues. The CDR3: CASSLVGQSSYEQYF. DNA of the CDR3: TGTGCCAGCAGCTTGGTTGGGCAGAGCTCCTACGAGCAGTACTTC.

The CDR3 loop is CAWSRGASYEQYF. The CDR3 DNA sequence: TGTGCCTGGAGCAGGGGGGCCTCCTACGAGCAGTACTTC. The chain is built from TRBV30 and TRBJ2-7, with D perhaps matching TRBD1 (7 bases). Germline values: CDR1 GTSNPN, CDR2 SVGIG (reference sequence). The V gene lost 3 bases and the J gene lost 0 bases, with 9 bases spanning the gap. The CDR3 is 13 amino acids.

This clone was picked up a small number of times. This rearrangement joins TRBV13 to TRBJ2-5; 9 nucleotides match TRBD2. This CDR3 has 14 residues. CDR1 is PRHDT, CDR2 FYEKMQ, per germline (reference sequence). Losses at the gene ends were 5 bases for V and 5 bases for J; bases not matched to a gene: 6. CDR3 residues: CASSRSGGWETQYF. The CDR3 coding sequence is TGTGCCAGCAGCCGTAGCGGGGGATGGGAGACCCAGTACTTC.

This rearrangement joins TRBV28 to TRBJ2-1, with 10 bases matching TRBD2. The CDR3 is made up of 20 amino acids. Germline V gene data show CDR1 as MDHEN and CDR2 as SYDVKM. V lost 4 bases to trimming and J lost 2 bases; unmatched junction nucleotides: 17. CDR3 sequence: CASSSLSWGASGSTYNEQFF. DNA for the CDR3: TGTGCCAGCAGTTCCCTCTCATGGGGGGCTAGCGGGAGTACCTACAATGAGCAGTTCTTC.

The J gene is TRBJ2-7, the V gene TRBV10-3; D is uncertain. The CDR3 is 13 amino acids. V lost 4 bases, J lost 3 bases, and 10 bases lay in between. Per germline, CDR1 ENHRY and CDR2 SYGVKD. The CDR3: CAISVGRSYEQYF. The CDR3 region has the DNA TGTGCCATCAGTGTCGGGCGGAGCTACGAGCAGTACTTC.

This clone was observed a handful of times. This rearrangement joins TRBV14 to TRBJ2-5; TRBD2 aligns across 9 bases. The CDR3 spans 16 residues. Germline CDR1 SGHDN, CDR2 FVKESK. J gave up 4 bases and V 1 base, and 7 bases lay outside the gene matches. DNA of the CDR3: TGTGCCAGCAGCCAAGGGTGGCTAGCGGGAAGAGAGACCCAGTACTTC. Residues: CASSQGWLAGRETQYF.

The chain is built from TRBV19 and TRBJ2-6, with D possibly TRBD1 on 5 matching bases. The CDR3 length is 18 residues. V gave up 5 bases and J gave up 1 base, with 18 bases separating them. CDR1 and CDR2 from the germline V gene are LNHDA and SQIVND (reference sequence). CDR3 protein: CASSPVRVHGSGANVLTF. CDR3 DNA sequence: TGTGCCAGTAGTCCAGTCAGGGTGCATGGATCTGGGGCCAACGTCCTGACTTTC.

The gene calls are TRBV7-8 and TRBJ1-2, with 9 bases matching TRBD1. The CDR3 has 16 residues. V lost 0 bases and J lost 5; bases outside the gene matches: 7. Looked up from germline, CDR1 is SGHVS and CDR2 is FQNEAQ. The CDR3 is CASSLAIQGARYGYTF. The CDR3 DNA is TGTGCCAGCAGCTTAGCTATACAGGGGGCGAGGTATGGCTACACCTTC.

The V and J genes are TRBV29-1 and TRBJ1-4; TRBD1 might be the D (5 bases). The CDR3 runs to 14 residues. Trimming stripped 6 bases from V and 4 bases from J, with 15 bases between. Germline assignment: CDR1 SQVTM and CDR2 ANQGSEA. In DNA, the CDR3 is TGCAGCGTCCGGGTAGGGGTTGATAATGAAAAACTGTTTTTT. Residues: CSVRVGVDNEKLFF.

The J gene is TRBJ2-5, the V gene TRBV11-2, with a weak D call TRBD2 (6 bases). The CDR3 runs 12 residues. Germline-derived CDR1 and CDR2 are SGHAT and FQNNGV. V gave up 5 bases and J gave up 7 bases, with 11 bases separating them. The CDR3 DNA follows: TGTGCCAGCAGCCCCACAGCGGGGACCCAGTACTTC. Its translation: CASSPTAGTQYF.